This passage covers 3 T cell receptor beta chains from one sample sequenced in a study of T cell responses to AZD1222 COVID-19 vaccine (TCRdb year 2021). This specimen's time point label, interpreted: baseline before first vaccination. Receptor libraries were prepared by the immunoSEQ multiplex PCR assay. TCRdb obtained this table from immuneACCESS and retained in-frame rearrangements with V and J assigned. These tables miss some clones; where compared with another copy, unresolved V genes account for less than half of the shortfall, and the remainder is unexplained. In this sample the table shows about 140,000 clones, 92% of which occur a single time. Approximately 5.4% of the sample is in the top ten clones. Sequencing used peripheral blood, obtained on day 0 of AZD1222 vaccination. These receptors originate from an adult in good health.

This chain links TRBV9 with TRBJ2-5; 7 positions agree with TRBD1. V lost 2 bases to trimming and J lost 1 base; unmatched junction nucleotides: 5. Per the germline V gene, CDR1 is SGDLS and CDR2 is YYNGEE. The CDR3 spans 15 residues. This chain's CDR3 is CASSVYRGPQETQYF. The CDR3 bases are TGTGCCAGCAGCGTTTACAGGGGACCCCAAGAGACCCAGTACTTC.

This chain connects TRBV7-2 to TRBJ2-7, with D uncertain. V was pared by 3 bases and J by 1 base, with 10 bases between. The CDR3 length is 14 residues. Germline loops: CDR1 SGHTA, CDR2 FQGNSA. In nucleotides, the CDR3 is TGTGCCAGCAGCTTGGAACTTTTGTCCTACGAGCAGTACTTC. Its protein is CASSLELLSYEQYF. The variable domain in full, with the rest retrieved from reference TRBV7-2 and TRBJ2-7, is GAGVSQSPSNKVTEKGKDVELRCDPISGHTALYWYRQSLGQGLEFLIYFQGNSAPDKSGLPSDRFSAERTGGSVSTLTIQRTQQEDSAVYLCASSLELLSYEQYFGPGTRLTVT.

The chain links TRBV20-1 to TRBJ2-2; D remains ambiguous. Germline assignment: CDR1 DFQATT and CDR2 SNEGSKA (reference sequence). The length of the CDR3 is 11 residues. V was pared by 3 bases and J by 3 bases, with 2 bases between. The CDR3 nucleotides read TGCAGTGCTAGTTACACCGGGGAGCTGTTTTTT. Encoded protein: CSASYTGELFF.